The 19 T cell receptor beta chains listed next were all sequenced from one sample in a study of control samples from healthy donors and cancer patients. Profiling relied on immunoSEQ multiplex PCR, and the TCRdb table lists in-frame clones only, not all of them. In the table there are roughly 180,000 clones, approximately 91% of which are singletons. Sequenced input: blood. Receptors originate from a woman in her thirties or forties in good health.

This chain links TRBV6-4 with TRBJ2-7; perhaps TRBD1 as D (6 bases). Per the germline V gene, CDR1 is MRHNA and CDR2 is SNTAGT. Trimming shortened V by 4 bases and J by 6 bases, and 13 bases separated the two germline ends. The CDR3 is 13 amino acids. CDR3 in amino acids: CASSVGRGTEQYF. The DNA for the CDR3 is TGTGCCAGCAGTGTGGGCAGGGGAACCGAGCAGTACTTC.

The V call is TRBV29-1, the J call TRBJ1-4, with TRBD1 matching over 7 bases. CDR1 is SQVTM, CDR2 ANQGSEA, per germline. The CDR3 is 11 residues long. Trimming took 6 bases from V and 8 from J; bases not matched to a gene: 3. Here the CDR3 DNA reads TGCAGCGTAGAACAGGGGGAAAAACTGTTTTTT. It codes for CSVEQGEKLFF.

The chain joins TRBV6-5 to TRBJ2-7; no clear D gene. Germline CDR1 is MNHEY and CDR2 is SVGAGI. The ends were cut back, 7 bases at V and 4 bases at J, with 5 bases in the middle. CDR3 length equals 10 residues. The CDR3 sequence: CASTLYEQYF. DNA of the CDR3: TGTGCCAGCACCCTATACGAGCAGTACTTC.

J is TRBJ1-1 and V is TRBV6-5; TRBD1 aligns across 8 bases. V trimming: 5 bases; J trimming: 1 base; junction bases outside the gene matches: 3. The CDR3 runs 14 residues. The germline gives CDR1 MNHEY, CDR2 SVGAGI. The CDR3 sequence: CASSRQGTNTEAFF. The CDR3 region has the DNA TGTGCCAGCAGTCGACAGGGGACGAACACTGAAGCTTTCTTT.

This rearrangement joins TRBV7-8 to TRBJ1-4; perhaps TRBD1 as D (5 bases). Germline V CDR1 and CDR2: SGHVS, FQNEAQ. V was clipped by 0 bases and J by 5 bases, with 10 bases between them. This CDR3 spans 15 amino acids. The CDR3: CASSLAGQGNEKLFF. In nucleotides, the CDR3 is TGTGCCAGCAGCTTAGCTGGGCAGGGAAATGAAAAACTGTTTTTT.

The rearrangement links TRBV10-3 to TRBJ1-5, with D unclear. In germline, CDR1 is ENHRY, CDR2 SYGVKD. The V gene lost 3 bases and the J gene lost 1 base, with 7 bases spanning the gap. This CDR3 has 14 amino acids. The CDR3 coding sequence is TGTGCCATCAGTGAAGGTGAAAGCAATCAGCCCCAGCATTTT. It yields the protein CAISEGESNQPQHF.

This sequence joins TRBV20-1 and TRBJ1-2; D is ambiguous. Germline CDR1 reads DFQATT; CDR2 reads SNEGSKA (reference sequence). The length of the CDR3 is 11 residues. V lost 7 bases, J lost 2 bases, and 8 bases lay in between. The CDR3 protein is CSGTDNYGYTF. The CDR3 DNA follows: TGCAGTGGGACGGACAACTATGGCTACACCTTC.

J is TRBJ1-1 and V is TRBV6-1; tentatively, D is TRBD1 (6 bases). This CDR3 region has 17 residues. Trimming stripped 0 bases from V and 1 base from J, with 15 bases between. Germline lookup yields CDR1 MNHNS and CDR2 SASEGT. The CDR3 nucleotides read TGTGCCAGCAGTGAAGCGGGGACACTCAGGGGGAACACTGAAGCTTTCTTT. It codes for CASSEAGTLRGNTEAFF.

J is TRBJ2-2 and V is TRBV3-1 (or the pseudogene TRBV3-2); TRBD2 might be the D (6 bases). The germline V and J ends were trimmed by 1 base and 2 bases, with 14 bases remaining between them. This CDR3 is built from 17 residues. Germline V gene data show CDR1 as LGHDT and CDR2 as YNNKEL (reference sequence). The CDR3 nucleotides read TGTGCCAGCAGCCAAGTGGGAGGTGGGACCAACACCGGGGAGCTGTTTTTT. This translates into CASSQVGGGTNTGELFF.

The chain is built from TRBV28 and TRBJ1-1; tentative D call: TRBD1 (5 bases). Germline values: CDR1 MDHEN, CDR2 SYDVKM. This CDR3 has 12 residues. The V end was cut by 7 bases, the J end by 4 bases, with 10 bases between. The CDR3 here is CASTRGATEAFF. The CDR3 region has the DNA TGTGCCAGCACGAGAGGGGCCACTGAAGCTTTCTTT. Full variable domain (rest looked up from reference TRBV28 and TRBJ1-1): DVKVTQSSRYLVKRTGEKVFLECVQDMDHENMFWYRQDPGLGLRLIYFSYDVKMKEKGDIPEGYSVSREKKERFSLILESASTNQTSMYLCASTRGATEAFFGQGTRLTVV.

This clone was found once. The chain recombines TRBV27 with TRBJ2-3; 14 bases align to TRBD2. This CDR3 contains 18 residues. V was clipped by 6 bases and J by 4 bases; unmatched bases: 12. CDR1 is MNHEY and CDR2 is SMNVEV in the germline V gene (reference sequence). This CDR3 is CASRRIPTSGGVADTQYF. The CDR3 DNA reads TGTGCCAGCAGGCGGATACCGACTAGCGGGGGGGTGGCAGATACGCAGTATTTT.

This sequence joins TRBV7-8 and TRBJ1-1; 8 bases agree with TRBD1. CDR1 and CDR2 from the germline V gene are SGHVS and FQNEAQ. Unmatched junction bases numbered 6, after V lost 2 bases and J lost 4 bases. The CDR3 totals 15 residues. CDR3 sequence: CASSLTSQGATEAFF. The CDR3 DNA reads TGTGCCAGCAGCTTAACTTCCCAGGGGGCCACTGAAGCTTTCTTT.

The chain employs TRBV18 and TRBJ2-3, with 8 bases identical to TRBD1. This CDR3 spans 16 amino acids. Germline V gene data show CDR1 as KGHSH and CDR2 as LQKENI. V was pared by 6 bases and J by 4 bases, with 12 bases of the junction left unmatched. CDR3 amino acids: CASSDSQGARADTQYF. The CDR3 region has the DNA TGTGCCAGCTCGGACTCTCAGGGGGCTCGGGCAGATACGCAGTATTTT. The whole variable domain, remainder taken from reference TRBV18 and TRBJ2-3, is NAGVMQNPRHLVRRRGQEARLRCSPMKGHSHVYWYRQLPEEGLKFMVYLQKENIIDESGMPKERFSAEFPKEGPSILRIQQVVRGDSAAYFCASSDSQGARADTQYFGPGTRLTVL.

V usage is TRBV4-1 and J usage is TRBJ2-4, with D possibly called TRBD1 or TRBD2 (5 bases each). Germline-derived CDR1 and CDR2 are MGHRA and YSYEKL. This CDR3 is 15 amino acids long. The V end lost 2 bases, the J end lost 11 bases, and 19 bases lay between the germline ends. The CDR3 DNA sequence: TGCGCCAGCAGCCAATCAGCCGGGACCTCCTACTTTCAGTACTTC. It is translated as CASSQSAGTSYFQYF.

The J gene is TRBJ2-5, the V gene TRBV27; TRBD1 matches 7 bases. The CDR3 runs 14 residues. CDR1 is MNHEY, CDR2 SMNVEV, per germline (reference sequence). V gave up 7 bases and J gave up 3 bases; unmatched junction bases: 8. In nucleotides, the CDR3 is TGTGCCAGCACCTCGGGACAGAGAGAAGAGACCCAGTACTTC. Translation: CASTSGQREETQYF.

On this clone: Other nucleotide sequences from this sample produce the same CDR3. The chain employs TRBV5-1 and TRBJ1-1, with 7 positions matching TRBD1. Trimming took 0 bases from V and 4 from J; bases not matched to a gene: 3. The CDR3 is 14 amino acids. CDR1 is SGHRS, CDR2 YFSETQ, per germline. The CDR3 region has the DNA TGCGCCAGCAGCTTGGGACAGGGCTCCACTGAAGCTTTCTTT. Its protein product is CASSLGQGSTEAFF. The complete variable domain, with remaining parts taken from reference TRBV5-1 and TRBJ1-1, reads KAGVTQTPRYLIKTRGQQVTLSCSPISGHRSVSWYQQTPGQGLQFLFEYFSETQRNKGNFPGRFSGRQFSNSRSEMNVSTLELGDSALYLCASSLGQGSTEAFFGQGTRLTVV.

The chain recombines TRBV5-4 with TRBJ2-1; TRBD2 agrees at 12 bases. The CDR3 consists of 14 residues. The V and J ends lost 6 bases and 8 bases, in that order; junction bases with no gene match: 6. Germline V gives CDR1 SGHNT, CDR2 YYREEE (reference sequence). This CDR3 is CASIPSGGGYEQFF. The CDR3 nucleotides read TGTGCCAGCATCCCTAGCGGGGGGGGTTATGAGCAGTTCTTC.

For this clone: The same CDR3 arises from other DNA sequences in this sample as well. The J gene is TRBJ1-5, the V gene TRBV19; D unresolved. Per germline, CDR1 LNHDA and CDR2 SQIVND (reference sequence). Trimming took off 1 base at V and 2 bases at J, with 9 bases between the two ends. The CDR3 has 15 residues. CDR3 loop: CASSIGGRGNQPQHF. The CDR3 DNA reads as TGTGCCAGTAGTATAGGCGGCAGAGGCAATCAGCCCCAGCATTTT.

The gene calls are TRBV27 and TRBJ2-7; D remains ambiguous. Per the germline V gene, CDR1 is MNHEY and CDR2 is SMNVEV (reference sequence). The CDR3 totals 13 residues. V lost 6 bases, J lost 3 bases, and 12 bases lay in between. As DNA, the CDR3 is TGTGCCAGCAGCCCCGTGGGAAACTACGAGCAGTACTTC. Translated, it gives CASSPVGNYEQYF.